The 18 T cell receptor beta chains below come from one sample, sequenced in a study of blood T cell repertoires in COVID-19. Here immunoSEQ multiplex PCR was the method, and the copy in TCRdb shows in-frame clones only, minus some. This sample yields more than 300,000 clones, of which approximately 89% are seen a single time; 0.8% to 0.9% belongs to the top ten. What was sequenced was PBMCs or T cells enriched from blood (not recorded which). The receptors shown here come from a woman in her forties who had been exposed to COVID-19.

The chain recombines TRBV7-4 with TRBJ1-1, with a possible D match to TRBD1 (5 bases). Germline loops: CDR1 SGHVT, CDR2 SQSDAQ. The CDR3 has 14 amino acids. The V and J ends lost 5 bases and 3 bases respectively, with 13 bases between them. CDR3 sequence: CASSPRGYDTEAFF. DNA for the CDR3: TGTGCCAGCAGCCCGCGGGGGTATGACACTGAAGCTTTCTTT.

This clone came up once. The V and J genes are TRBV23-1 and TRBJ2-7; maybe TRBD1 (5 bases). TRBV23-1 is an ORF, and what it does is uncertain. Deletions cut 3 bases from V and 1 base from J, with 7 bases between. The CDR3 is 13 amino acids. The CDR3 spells CASSHRQSYEQYF. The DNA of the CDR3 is TGCGCCAGCAGTCACCGACAGTCCTACGAGCAGTACTTC.

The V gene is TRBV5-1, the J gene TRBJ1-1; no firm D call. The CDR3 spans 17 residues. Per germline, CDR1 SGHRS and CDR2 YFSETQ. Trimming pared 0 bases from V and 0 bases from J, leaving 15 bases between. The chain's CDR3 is CASSLGSGVSMNTEAFF. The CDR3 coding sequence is TGCGCCAGCAGCTTGGGTTCCGGGGTTAGTATGAACACTGAAGCTTTCTTT.

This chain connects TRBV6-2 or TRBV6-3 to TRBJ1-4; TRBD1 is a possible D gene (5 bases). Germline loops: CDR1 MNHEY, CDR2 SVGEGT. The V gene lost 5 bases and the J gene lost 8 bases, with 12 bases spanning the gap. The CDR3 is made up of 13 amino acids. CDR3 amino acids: CASSRRQTEKLFF. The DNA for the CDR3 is TGTGCCAGCAGTCGTAGACAGACGGAAAAACTGTTTTTT.

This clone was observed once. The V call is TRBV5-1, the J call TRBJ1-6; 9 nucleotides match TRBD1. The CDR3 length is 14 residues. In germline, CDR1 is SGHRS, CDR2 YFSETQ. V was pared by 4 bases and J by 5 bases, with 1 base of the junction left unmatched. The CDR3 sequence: CASSRTGDNSPLHF. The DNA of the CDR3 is TGCGCCAGCAGCCGGACAGGGGATAATTCACCCCTCCACTTT.

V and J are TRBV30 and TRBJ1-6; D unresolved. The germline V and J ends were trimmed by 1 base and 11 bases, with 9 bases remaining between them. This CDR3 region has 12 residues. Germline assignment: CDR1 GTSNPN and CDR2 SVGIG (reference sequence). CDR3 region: CAWSDFRAPLHF. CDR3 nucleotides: TGTGCCTGGAGTGATTTCCGGGCACCCCTCCACTTT.

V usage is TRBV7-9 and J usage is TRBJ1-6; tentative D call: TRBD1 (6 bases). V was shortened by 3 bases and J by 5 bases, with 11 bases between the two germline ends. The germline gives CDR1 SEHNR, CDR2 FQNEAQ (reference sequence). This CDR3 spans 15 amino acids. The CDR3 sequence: CASSLRQANNSPLHF. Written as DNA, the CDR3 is TGTGCCAGCAGCTTGAGACAGGCAAATAATTCACCCCTCCACTTT.

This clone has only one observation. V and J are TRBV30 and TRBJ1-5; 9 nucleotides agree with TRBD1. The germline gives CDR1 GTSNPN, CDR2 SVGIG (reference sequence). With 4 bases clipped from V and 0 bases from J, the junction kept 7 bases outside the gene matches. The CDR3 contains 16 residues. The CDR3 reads CAWTPGTGLSNQPQHF. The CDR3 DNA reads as TGTGCCTGGACTCCCGGGACAGGGCTTAGCAATCAGCCCCAGCATTTT.

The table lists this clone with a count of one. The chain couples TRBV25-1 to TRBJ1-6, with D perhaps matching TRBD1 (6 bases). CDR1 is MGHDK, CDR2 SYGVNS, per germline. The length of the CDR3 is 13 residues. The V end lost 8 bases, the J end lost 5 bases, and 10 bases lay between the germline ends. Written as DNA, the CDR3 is TGTGCCAGCTCAGGGGAAAATAATTCACCCCTCCACTTT. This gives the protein CASSGENNSPLHF.

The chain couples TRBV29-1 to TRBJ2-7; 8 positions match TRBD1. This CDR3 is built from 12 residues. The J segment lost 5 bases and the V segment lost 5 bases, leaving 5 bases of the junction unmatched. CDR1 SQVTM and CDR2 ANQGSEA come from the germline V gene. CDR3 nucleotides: TGCAGCGTTACAACAGGGGGGCACGAGCAGTACTTC. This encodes CSVTTGGHEQYF.

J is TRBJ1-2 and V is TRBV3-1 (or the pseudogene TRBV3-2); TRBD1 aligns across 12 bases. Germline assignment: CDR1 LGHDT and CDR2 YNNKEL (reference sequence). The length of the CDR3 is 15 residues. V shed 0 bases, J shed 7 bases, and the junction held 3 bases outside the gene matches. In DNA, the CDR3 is TGTGCCAGCAGCCAAGAGGGGACAGGGGGCGTTGGCTACACCTTC. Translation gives CASSQEGTGGVGYTF.

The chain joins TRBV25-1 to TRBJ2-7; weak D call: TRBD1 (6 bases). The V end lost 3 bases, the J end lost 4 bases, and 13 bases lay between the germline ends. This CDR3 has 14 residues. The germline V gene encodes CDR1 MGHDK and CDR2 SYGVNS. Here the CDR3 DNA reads TGTGCCAGCAGTGACAGGGGCCAGCTATACGAGCAGTACTTC. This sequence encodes CASSDRGQLYEQYF.

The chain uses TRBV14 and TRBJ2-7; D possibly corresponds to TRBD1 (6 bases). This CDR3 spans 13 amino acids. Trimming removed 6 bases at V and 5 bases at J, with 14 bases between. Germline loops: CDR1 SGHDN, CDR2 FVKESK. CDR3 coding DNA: TGTGCCAGCAGAGCCAGGGGAAACGACGAGCAGTACTTC. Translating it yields CASRARGNDEQYF.

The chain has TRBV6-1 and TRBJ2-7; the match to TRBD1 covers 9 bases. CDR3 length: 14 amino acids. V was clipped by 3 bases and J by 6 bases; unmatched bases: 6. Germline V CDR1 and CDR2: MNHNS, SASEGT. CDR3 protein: CASSDPGTGPEQYF. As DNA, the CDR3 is TGTGCCAGCAGTGACCCCGGGACAGGGCCCGAGCAGTACTTC.

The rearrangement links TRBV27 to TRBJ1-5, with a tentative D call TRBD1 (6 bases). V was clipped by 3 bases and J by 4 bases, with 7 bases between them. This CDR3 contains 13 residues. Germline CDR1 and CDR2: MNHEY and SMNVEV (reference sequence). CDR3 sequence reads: CASSFQGNQPQHF. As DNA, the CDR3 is TGTGCCAGCAGTTTTCAGGGGAATCAGCCCCAGCATTTT.

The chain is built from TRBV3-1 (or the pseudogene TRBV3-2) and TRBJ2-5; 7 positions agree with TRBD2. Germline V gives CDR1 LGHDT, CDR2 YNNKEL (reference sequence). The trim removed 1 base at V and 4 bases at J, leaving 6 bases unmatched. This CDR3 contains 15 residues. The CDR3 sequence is CASSQGGGGTETQYF. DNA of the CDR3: TGTGCCAGCAGCCAAGGTGGGGGGGGGACAGAGACCCAGTACTTC.

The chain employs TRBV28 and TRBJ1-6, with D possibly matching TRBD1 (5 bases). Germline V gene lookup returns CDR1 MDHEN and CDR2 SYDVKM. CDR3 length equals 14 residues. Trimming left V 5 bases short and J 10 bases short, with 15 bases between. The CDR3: CASSAPGSRSPLHF. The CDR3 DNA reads TGTGCCAGCAGTGCCCCAGGGTCACGGTCACCCCTCCACTTT.

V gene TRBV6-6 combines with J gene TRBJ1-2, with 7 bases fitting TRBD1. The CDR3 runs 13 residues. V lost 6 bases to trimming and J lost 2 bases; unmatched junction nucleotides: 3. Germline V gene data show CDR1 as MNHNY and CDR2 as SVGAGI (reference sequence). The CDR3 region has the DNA TGTGCCAGCAGGGACAGGACGAACTATGGCTACACCTTC. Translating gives CASRDRTNYGYTF.